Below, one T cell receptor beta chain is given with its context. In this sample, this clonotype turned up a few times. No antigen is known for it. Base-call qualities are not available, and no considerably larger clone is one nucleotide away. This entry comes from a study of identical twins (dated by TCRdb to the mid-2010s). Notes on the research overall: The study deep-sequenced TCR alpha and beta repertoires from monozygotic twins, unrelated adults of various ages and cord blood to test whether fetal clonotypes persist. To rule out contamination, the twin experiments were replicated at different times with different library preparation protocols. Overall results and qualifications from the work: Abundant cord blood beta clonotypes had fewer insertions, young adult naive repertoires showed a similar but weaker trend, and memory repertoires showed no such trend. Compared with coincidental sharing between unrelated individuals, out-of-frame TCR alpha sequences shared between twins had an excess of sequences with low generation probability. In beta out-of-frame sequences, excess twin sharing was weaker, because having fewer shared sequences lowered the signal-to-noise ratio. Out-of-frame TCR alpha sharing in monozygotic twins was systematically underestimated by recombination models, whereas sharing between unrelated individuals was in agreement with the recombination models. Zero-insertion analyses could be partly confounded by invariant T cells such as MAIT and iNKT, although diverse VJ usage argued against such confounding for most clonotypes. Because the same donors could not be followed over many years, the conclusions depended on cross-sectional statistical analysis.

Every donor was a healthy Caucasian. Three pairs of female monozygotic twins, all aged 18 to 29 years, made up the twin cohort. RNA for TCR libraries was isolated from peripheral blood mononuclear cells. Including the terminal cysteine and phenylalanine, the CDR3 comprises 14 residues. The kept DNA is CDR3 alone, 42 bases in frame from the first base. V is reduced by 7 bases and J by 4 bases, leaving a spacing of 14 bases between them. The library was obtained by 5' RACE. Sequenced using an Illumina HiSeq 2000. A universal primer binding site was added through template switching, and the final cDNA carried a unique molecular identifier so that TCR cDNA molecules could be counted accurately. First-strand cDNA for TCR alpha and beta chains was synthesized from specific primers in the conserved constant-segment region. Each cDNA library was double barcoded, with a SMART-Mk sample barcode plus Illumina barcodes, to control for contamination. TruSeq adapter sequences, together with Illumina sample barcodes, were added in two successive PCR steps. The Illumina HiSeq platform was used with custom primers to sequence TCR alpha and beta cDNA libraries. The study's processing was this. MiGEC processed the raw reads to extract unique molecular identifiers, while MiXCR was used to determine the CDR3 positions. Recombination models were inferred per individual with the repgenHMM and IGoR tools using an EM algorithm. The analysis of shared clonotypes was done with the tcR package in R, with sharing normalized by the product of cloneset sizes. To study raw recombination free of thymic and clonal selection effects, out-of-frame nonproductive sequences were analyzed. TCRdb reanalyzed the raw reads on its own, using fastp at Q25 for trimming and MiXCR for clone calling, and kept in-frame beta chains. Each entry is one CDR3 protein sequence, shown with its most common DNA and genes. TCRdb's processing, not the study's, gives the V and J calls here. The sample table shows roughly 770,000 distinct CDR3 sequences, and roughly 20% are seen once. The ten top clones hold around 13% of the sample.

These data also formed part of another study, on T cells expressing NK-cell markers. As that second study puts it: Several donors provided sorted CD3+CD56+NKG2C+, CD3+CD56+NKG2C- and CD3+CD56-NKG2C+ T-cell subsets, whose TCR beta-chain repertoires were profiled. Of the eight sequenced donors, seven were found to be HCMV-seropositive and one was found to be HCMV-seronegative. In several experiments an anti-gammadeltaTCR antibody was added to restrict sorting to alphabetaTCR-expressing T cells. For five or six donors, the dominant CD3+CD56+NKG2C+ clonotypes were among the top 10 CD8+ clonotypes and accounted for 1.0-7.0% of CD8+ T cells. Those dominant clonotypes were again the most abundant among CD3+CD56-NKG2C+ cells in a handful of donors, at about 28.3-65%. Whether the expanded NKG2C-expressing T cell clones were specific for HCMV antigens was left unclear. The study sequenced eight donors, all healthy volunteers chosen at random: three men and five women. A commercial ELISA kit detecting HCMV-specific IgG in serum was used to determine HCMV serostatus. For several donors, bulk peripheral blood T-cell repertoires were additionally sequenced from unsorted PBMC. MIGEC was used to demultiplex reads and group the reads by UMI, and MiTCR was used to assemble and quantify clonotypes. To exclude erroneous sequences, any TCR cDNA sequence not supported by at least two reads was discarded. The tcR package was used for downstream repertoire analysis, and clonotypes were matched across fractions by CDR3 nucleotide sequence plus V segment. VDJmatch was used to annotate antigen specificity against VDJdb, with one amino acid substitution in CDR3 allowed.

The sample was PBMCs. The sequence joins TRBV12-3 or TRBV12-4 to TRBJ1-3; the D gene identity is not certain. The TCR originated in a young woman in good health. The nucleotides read TGTGCCAGCACCCGGACCCGGATAGGAAACACCATATATTTT. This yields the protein CASTRTRIGNTIYF.